Listed below are T cell receptor beta chains from one sample, sequenced in a study of cytomegalovirus exposure and HLA in healthy donors. Generated by immunoSEQ multiplex PCR, the TCRdb table keeps only in-frame clones and is missing some. The sample holds 150,000 to 200,000 clones, around 85% seen once. The sample consisted of PBMCs. All receptors come from a man aged 18 to 29 in good health and CMV-seropositive. The CDR3 runs from the conserved cysteine through the conserved F or W. D genes are given only for firm matches. Expanded clones get a size class; other rows say once, few or many, or leave the size out.

16	TRBV9	few	NA	TRBJ1-2	CASSPLPSAGAGGYTF	TGTGCCAGCAGCCCCCTTCCTTCCGCAGGGGCGGGTGGCTACACCTTC
14	TRBV5-1	few	NA	TRBJ1-1	CASSLDGRNTEAFF	TGCGCCAGCAGCTTGGACGGGAGAAACACTGAAGCTTTCTTT
14	TRBV9	NA	NA	TRBJ2-1	CASSPRGLYNEQFF	TGTGCCAGCAGCCCACGCGGCTTGTACAATGAGCAGTTCTTC
16	TRBV7-8	NA	TRBD1	TRBJ2-2	CASNPYRDRGTGELFF	TGTGCCAGCAACCCTTACCGGGACAGGGGGACCGGGGAGCTGTTTTTT
17	TRBV13	NA	TRBD1	TRBJ1-3	CASSVRQGQVSGNTIYF	TGTGCCAGCAGCGTCCGACAGGGGCAGGTCTCTGGAAACACCATATATTTT
18	TRBV9	NA	TRBD2	TRBJ2-3	CASAGGTSGGAFTDTQYF	TGTGCCAGCGCGGGAGGGACTAGCGGGGGGGCATTCACAGATACGCAGTATTTT
15	TRBV4-3	NA	TRBD1	TRBJ2-4	CASSRGQGSKNIQYF	TGCGCCAGCAGCCGCGGACAGGGCAGCAAAAACATTCAGTACTTC
15	TRBV15	NA	NA	TRBJ2-5	CATSRDFWGVETQYF	TGTGCCACCAGCAGAGATTTTTGGGGGGTGGAGACCCAGTACTTC
15	TRBV7-9	NA	NA	TRBJ2-7	CSSSPRGATFYEQYF	TGTTCCAGCAGCCCCAGGGGGGCGACCTTCTACGAGCAGTACTTC
16	TRBV28	NA	TRBD2	TRBJ2-1	CASSIPRTTSDGEQFF	TGTGCCAGCAGTATCCCACGCACGACTAGCGACGGGGAGCAGTTCTTC
15	TRBV5-8	NA	TRBD1	TRBJ1-1	CASSSSKTGRTEAFF	TGTGCCAGCAGCTCCTCTAAGACAGGGCGGACTGAAGCTTTCTTT
13	TRBV7-9	NA	TRBD1	TRBJ2-2	CAQGQQNTGELFF	TGTGCCCAGGGACAGCAGAACACCGGGGAGCTGTTTTTT
14	TRBV10-3	NA	TRBD1	TRBJ2-2	CATRDSPNTGELFF	TGTGCCACCCGGGACAGTCCGAACACCGGGGAGCTGTTTTTT
15	TRBV5-1	NA	TRBD2	TRBJ2-7	CASSLGPSGDYEQYF	TGCGCCAGCAGCTTGGGTCCTAGCGGCGACTACGAGCAGTACTTC
14	TRBV5-1	NA	NA	TRBJ1-1	CASRYGGRGTEAFF	TGCGCCAGCAGGTACGGGGGGCGCGGTACTGAAGCTTTCTTT
14	TRBV19	NA	TRBD1	TRBJ1-2	CASTLGTADYGYTF	TGTGCCAGTACCCTTGGGACAGCTGATTATGGCTACACCTTC
13	TRBV10-2	NA	NA	TRBJ2-3	CTSRPGSTDTQYF	TGCACCAGCAGGCCGGGGAGCACAGATACGCAGTATTTT
16	TRBV5-4	once	TRBD1	TRBJ2-5	CASSLGTGAYQETQYF	TGTGCCAGCAGCTTGGGGACAGGGGCCTACCAAGAGACCCAGTACTTC
17	TRBV12-5	once	TRBD1	TRBJ1-2	CASGFGTGQGESYGYTF	TGTGCTAGTGGTTTCGGGACAGGGCAGGGGGAGAGCTATGGCTACACCTTC